Below are 29 T cell receptor beta chains sequenced from a single sample in a study of cytomegalovirus exposure and HLA in healthy donors. With 60 Vbeta and 13 Jbeta primers, the PCR was carried out. Assay used: immunoSEQ multiplex PCR; TCRdb lists only in-frame clones, some missing. The sample records 100,000 to 120,000 clones, around four fifths being singletons. Sequencing was done on a sample of PBMCs. Source of these receptors: a man aged 25-45 years in good health and CMV-seropositive.

This chain links TRBV2 with TRBJ2-5; D remains unclear. CDR1 and CDR2 from the germline V gene are SNHLY and FYNNEI. This CDR3 contains 12 residues. V was pared by 8 bases and J by 5 bases, with 12 bases between. As DNA, the CDR3 is TGTGCCAGCTTTCCTAGACGGGAGACCCAGTACTTC. As protein: CASFPRRETQYF. Full variable domain (outside the CDR3, taken from reference TRBV2 and TRBJ2-5): EPEVTQTPSHQVTQMGQEVILRCVPISNHLYFYWYRQILGQKVEFLVSFYNNEISEKSEIFDDQFSVERPDGSNFTLKIRSTKLEDSAMYFCASFPRRETQYFGPGTRLLVL.

The chain is built from TRBV19 and TRBJ2-1, with D uncertain. The length of the CDR3 is 13 residues. Germline CDR1 and CDR2: LNHDA and SQIVND (reference sequence). The V gene lost 2 bases and the J gene lost 4 bases, with 6 bases spanning the gap. The CDR3 DNA reads as TGTGCCAGTAGTATAACCAGGTACAATGAGCAGTTCTTC. It codes for CASSITRYNEQFF.

The V call is TRBV12-5, the J call TRBJ2-7, with a weak D call TRBD1 (5 bases). Germline V gene data show CDR1 as LGHNT and CDR2 as FRNRAP. Trimming stripped 1 base from V and 1 base from J, with 11 bases between. The CDR3 sequence is 15 residues long. The CDR3 loop is CASGLGLPGSYEQYF. In nucleotides, the CDR3 is TGTGCTAGTGGTTTGGGGCTCCCAGGGTCCTACGAGCAGTACTTC.

The chain carries TRBV9 and TRBJ2-4, with a weak D call TRBD2 (6 bases). This CDR3 is built from 14 residues. From germline, CDR1 is SGDLS and CDR2 YYNGEE. Between the trimmed V and J ends, which lost 7 bases and 2 bases, there was a span of 13 bases. The CDR3 DNA reads as TGTGCCAGCGCGGGGCAGGGTCCCAAAAACATTCAGTACTTC. Translated, it gives CASAGQGPKNIQYF.

The J gene is TRBJ1-2, the V gene TRBV29-1, with D uncertain. The CDR3 has 12 residues. Trimming stripped 0 bases from V and 8 bases from J, with 10 bases between. Germline lookup yields CDR1 SQVTM and CDR2 ANQGSEA. DNA of the CDR3: TGCAGCGTTGAAGAAAAGCCGAGGGGCTACACCTTC. Protein sequence: CSVEEKPRGYTF.

The rearrangement joins TRBV6-6 to TRBJ1-3, with 8 bases identical to TRBD1. CDR3 length: 15 amino acids. Germline V gene lookup returns CDR1 MNHNY and CDR2 SVGAGI (reference sequence). The V gene end was trimmed by 6 bases and the J gene end by 2 bases; junction bases not matched to a gene: 6. In nucleotides, the CDR3 is TGTGCCAGCAGCCTAGACAGGGGTCCTGGAAACACCATATATTTT. The encoded protein is CASSLDRGPGNTIYF.

Points on this clone: Compared with germline, one end of the junction differs, possibly owing to a read error. The chain combines TRBV7-9 with TRBJ2-1, with D tentatively TRBD1 (5 bases). Germline lookup yields CDR1 SEHNR and CDR2 FQNEAQ (reference sequence). The CDR3 has 16 amino acids. DNA for the CDR3: TGTTCCAGCACCCCCGGCATAGGGGAAGACTACAATGAGCAGTTCTTC. Amino acid sequence: CSSTPGIGEDYNEQFF.

The chain combines TRBV9 with TRBJ2-7; no firm D call. The V and J ends lost 4 bases and 4 bases respectively, with 15 bases between them. Germline V gives CDR1 SGDLS, CDR2 YYNGEE. The CDR3 is 14 residues long. The CDR3 nucleotides are TGTGCCAGCAGCCCCGCGCGGCGGTCATACGAGCAGTACTTC. As protein: CASSPARRSYEQYF.

The rearrangement joins TRBV9 to TRBJ2-2, with D unresolved. The CDR3 spans 14 residues. The V and J ends lost 4 bases and 2 bases respectively, with 9 bases between them. Per the germline V gene, CDR1 is SGDLS and CDR2 is YYNGEE. CDR3 sequence (DNA): TGTGCCAGCAGCATTAGCCCCAACACCGGGGAGCTGTTTTTT. It yields the protein CASSISPNTGELFF. Full variable domain (missing parts from reference TRBV9 and TRBJ2-2): DSGVTQTPKHLITATGQRVTLRCSPRSGDLSVYWYQQSLDQGLQFLIQYYNGEERAKGNILERFSAQQFPDLHSELNLSSLELGDSALYFCASSISPNTGELFFGEGSRLTVL.

CDR3 bases: TGTGCCGTAATATGGGACAGGGTTGGCGAAAAACTGTTTTTT. The encoded protein is CAVIWDRVGEKLFF. The chain is built from TRBV30 and TRBJ1-4; 9 bases are shared with TRBD1. This CDR3 comprises 14 residues. In germline, CDR1 is GTSNPN, CDR2 SVGIG (reference sequence). V lost 8 bases to trimming and J lost 8 bases; unmatched junction nucleotides: 12. The full variable domain, completed using reference TRBV30 and TRBJ1-4, is SQTIHQWPATLVQPVGSPLSLECTVEGTSNPNLYWYRQAAGRGLQLLFYSVGIGQISSEVPQNLSASRPQDRQFILSSKKLLLSDSGFYLCAVIWDRVGEKLFFGSGTQLSVL.

V usage is TRBV18 and J usage is TRBJ1-2; D not resolved. Between the trimmed V and J ends, which lost 1 base and 6 bases, there was a span of 6 bases. This CDR3 contains 12 residues. Germline V gives CDR1 KGHSH, CDR2 LQKENI. Here the CDR3 DNA reads TGTGCCAGCTCACCACGAGGAGATGGCTACACCTTC. It encodes CASSPRGDGYTF.

The chain combines TRBV5-4 with TRBJ1-2, with TRBD1 identical over 9 bases. CDR3 length: 16 residues. J gave up 2 bases and V 5 bases, and 10 bases lay outside the gene matches. CDR1 SGHNT and CDR2 YYREEE come from the germline V gene (reference sequence). CDR3 bases: TGTGCCAGCAGTAGTTGGGGACAGGGTGTAAACTATGGCTACACCTTC. Its translation: CASSSWGQGVNYGYTF. The full variable domain, its missing parts supplied by reference TRBV5-4 and TRBJ1-2, is ETGVTQSPTHLIKTRGQQVTLRCSSQSGHNTVSWYQQALGQGPQFIFQYYREEENGRGNFPPRFSGLQFPNYSSELNVNALELDDSALYLCASSSWGQGVNYGYTFGSGTRLTVV.

The chain couples TRBV18 to TRBJ2-1; D unresolved. Trimming left V 5 bases short and J 0 bases short, with 11 bases between. The CDR3 length is 15 residues. Germline V gene sequence: CDR1 KGHSH, CDR2 LQKENI. The CDR3 DNA reads as TGTGCCAGCTCATTGTCGGAGAACTCCTACAATGAGCAGTTCTTC. Encoded protein: CASSLSENSYNEQFF.

The V call is TRBV5-1, the J call TRBJ2-1, with 14 bases matching TRBD2. Germline values: CDR1 SGHRS, CDR2 YFSETQ. The CDR3 consists of 21 residues. V lost 0 bases, J lost 0 bases, and 11 bases stayed unmatched. CDR3 nucleotide sequence: TGCGCCAGCAGCTTGGCCTTCCCGGGACTAGCGGGGGTCCGCTCCTACAATGAGCAGTTCTTC. Protein: CASSLAFPGLAGVRSYNEQFF.

V usage is TRBV6-6 and J usage is TRBJ2-7; D is possibly TRBD1 (6 bases). The CDR3 is 13 residues long. V lost 6 bases and J 3 bases, leaving 12 bases between the germline ends. Germline V gene data show CDR1 as MNHNY and CDR2 as SVGAGI (reference sequence). The CDR3 sequence: CASSGQNFYEQYF. CDR3 coding DNA: TGTGCCAGCAGCGGACAGAATTTCTACGAGCAGTACTTC.

Worth noting for this clone: The junction and the germline gene differ at one end; a read error may be behind it. The chain couples TRBV7-9 to TRBJ2-1; no firm D call. Germline values: CDR1 SEHNR, CDR2 FQNEAQ (reference sequence). The CDR3 extends over 12 amino acids. CDR3 nucleotides: TGTTCCAGCAGCCCAATAGCCGATGAGCAGTTCTTC. As protein: CSSSPIADEQFF.

The V gene is TRBV11-2, the J gene TRBJ2-3, with 10 positions matching TRBD2. The CDR3 loop spans 15 amino acids. V dropped 4 bases and J dropped 2; count of bases not matched to a gene: 3. The germline V gene has CDR1 SGHAT and CDR2 FQNNGV. CDR3 residues: CASSSLAGVTDTQYF. The CDR3 coding sequence is TGTGCCAGCAGCTCTCTAGCGGGGGTCACAGATACGCAGTATTTT. The full variable domain, rest sourced from reference TRBV11-2 and TRBJ2-3, is EAGVAQSPRYKIIEKRQSVAFWCNPISGHATLYWYQQILGQGPKLLIQFQNNGVVDDSQLPKDRFSAERLKGVDSTLKIQPAKLEDSAVYLCASSSLAGVTDTQYFGPGTRLTVL.

A few counts support this clone. J is TRBJ2-5 and V is TRBV5-1, with 11 bases aligning to TRBD1. V gave up 4 bases and J gave up 8 bases; unmatched junction bases: 4. CDR1 SGHRS and CDR2 YFSETQ come from the germline V gene. This CDR3 contains 13 residues. The CDR3 protein is CASSLGTGGTQYF. For the CDR3, the DNA is TGCGCCAGCAGCCTCGGGACAGGGGGTACCCAGTACTTC.

This chain joins TRBV2 and TRBJ1-2, with D unclear. The CDR3 loop spans 14 amino acids. Trimming shortened V by 1 base and J by 3 bases, and 9 bases separated the two germline ends. Germline CDR1 and CDR2: SNHLY and FYNNEI. The CDR3 nucleotides are TGTGCCAGCAGTGAAGGGGGAGGTTACTATGGCTACACCTTC. Translated, it gives CASSEGGGYYGYTF.

The chain carries TRBV7-9 and TRBJ2-2; TRBD1 might be the D (6 bases). From germline, CDR1 is SEHNR and CDR2 FQNEAQ (reference sequence). This CDR3 is built from 18 residues. The V and J ends lost 3 bases and 5 bases respectively, with 22 bases between them. CDR3 protein: CASSLPKPGQGMTGELFF. CDR3 sequence (DNA): TGTGCCAGCAGCTTGCCCAAACCGGGGCAGGGGATGACCGGGGAGCTGTTTTTT.

The rearrangement uses TRBV15 and TRBJ2-1; possibly TRBD2 for D (6 bases). The CDR3 has 15 amino acids. Between the trimmed V and J ends, which lost 0 bases and 3 bases, there was a span of 9 bases. CDR1 is LNHNV, CDR2 YYDKDF, per germline (reference sequence). This chain's CDR3 is CATSRDRDFYNEQFF. The CDR3 bases are TGTGCCACCAGCAGAGACCGGGACTTCTACAATGAGCAGTTCTTC.

The V and J genes are TRBV5-1 and TRBJ2-5, with D maybe TRBD2 (5 bases). V was cut by 0 bases and J by 4 bases, with 10 bases left in between. This CDR3 has 14 amino acids. Germline CDR1 SGHRS, CDR2 YFSETQ. The CDR3 region has the DNA TGCGCCAGCAGCTTGGAGGAGGCGGGAGAGACCCAGTACTTC. Amino acids: CASSLEEAGETQYF.

The chain employs TRBV9 and TRBJ1-1, with D tentatively TRBD1 (6 bases). The CDR3 has 15 amino acids. CDR1 is SGDLS, CDR2 YYNGEE, per germline. The V and J ends lost 2 bases and 1 base respectively, with 12 bases between them. The chain's CDR3 is CASSVRGRGNTEAFF. DNA for the CDR3: TGTGCCAGCAGCGTCAGGGGACGGGGGAACACTGAAGCTTTCTTT.

The chain is built from TRBV7-9 and TRBJ2-3; 11 bases are a match to TRBD2. CDR3 length: 16 amino acids. Trimming took 5 bases from V and 2 from J; bases not matched to a gene: 6. CDR1 and CDR2 from the germline V gene are SEHNR and FQNEAQ (reference sequence). The CDR3 region has the DNA TGTGCCAGCAGCATGCTAGCGGGGGGCTCCACAGATACGCAGTATTTT. It codes for CASSMLAGGSTDTQYF.

The chain combines TRBV11-2 with TRBJ1-1, with D hard to call. Germline V gives CDR1 SGHAT, CDR2 FQNNGV. CDR3 size: 15 residues. V was shortened by 5 bases and J by 1 base, with 14 bases between the two germline ends. CDR3 nucleotide sequence: TGTGCCAGCAGCCGTCGACACACCCAGAACACTGAAGCTTTCTTT. It encodes CASSRRHTQNTEAFF.

The chain couples TRBV4-1 to TRBJ2-7; a possible D gene is TRBD1 (7 bases). Trimming shortened V by 3 bases and J by 2 bases, and 11 bases separated the two germline ends. CDR1 is MGHRA and CDR2 is YSYEKL in the germline V gene. The CDR3 length is 14 residues. The CDR3 nucleotides read TGCGCCAGCAGCCATGCGGGACAGCCCTACGAGCAGTACTTC. Amino acid sequence: CASSHAGQPYEQYF.

In its sample, this clone was seen once. For the CDR3, the DNA is TGTGCCAGCACCGCACAGGGGGTGTCCTACGAGCAGTACTTC. Encoded protein: CASTAQGVSYEQYF. The chain carries TRBV2 and TRBJ2-7; TRBD1 aligns across 8 bases. This CDR3 region has 14 residues. V lost 7 bases and J lost 1; bases outside the gene matches: 6. In germline, CDR1 is SNHLY, CDR2 FYNNEI.

V and J are TRBV6-1 and TRBJ1-4; 9 positions agree with TRBD1. Germline lookup yields CDR1 MNHNS and CDR2 SASEGT. V shed 4 bases, J shed 8 bases, and the junction held 8 bases outside the gene matches. CDR3 length: 15 residues. The CDR3: CASSVLRDREEKLFF. The CDR3 coding sequence is TGTGCCAGCAGTGTTCTAAGGGACAGGGAGGAAAAACTGTTTTTT.

This clone was detected once. The J gene is TRBJ1-5, the V gene TRBV30; D may be TRBD1 (6 bases). Looked up from germline, CDR1 is GTSNPN and CDR2 is SVGIG (reference sequence). V was pared by 7 bases and J by 5 bases, with 15 bases between. The CDR3 covers 13 residues. CDR3: CASQRGGDQPQHF. CDR3 DNA sequence: TGTGCCTCCCAAAGGGGGGGAGATCAGCCCCAGCATTTT.